What follows is one TCR beta chain and its context. The germline gives CDR1 SGHNT, CDR2 YENEEA. The CDR3 runs 17 residues. V gave up 1 base and J gave up 4 bases; unmatched junction bases: 8. Approximately 300 ng DNA, roughly 27,000 T cell genomes, went into unsorted PBMC replicate PCRs. Unsorted PBMC DNA was run through sequencing on ten immunoSEQ deep assay plates. In the original processing: With immunoSEQ giving junction-only sequences and no quality scores, filtering differed. Sequencing was performed with immunoSEQ multiplex PCR; in TCRdb, only in-frame clones are kept and a portion is missing. V, J and clone size reflect that table, while D and trimming were determined from the DNA. Altogether 550,000 to 600,000 clones are present, about 80% being singletons, with the ten largest covering around 13%. This sample stems from a study of shared clonotypes between healthy human individuals. Adults of Caucasian background living in Nashville, Tennessee made up all donors.

The sample consisted of PBMCs. This chain joins TRBV11-3 and TRBJ2-1, with 9 bases fitting TRBD2. The TCR sequence derives from a woman between 40 and 55 years old in good health. Some clones in this sample may be carry-over from other donors' samples. The CDR3 region has the DNA TGTGCCAGCAGCTTAGGGGACAGACTAGCGGAGTACAATGAGCAGTTCTTC. Protein product: CASSLGDRLAEYNEQFF.